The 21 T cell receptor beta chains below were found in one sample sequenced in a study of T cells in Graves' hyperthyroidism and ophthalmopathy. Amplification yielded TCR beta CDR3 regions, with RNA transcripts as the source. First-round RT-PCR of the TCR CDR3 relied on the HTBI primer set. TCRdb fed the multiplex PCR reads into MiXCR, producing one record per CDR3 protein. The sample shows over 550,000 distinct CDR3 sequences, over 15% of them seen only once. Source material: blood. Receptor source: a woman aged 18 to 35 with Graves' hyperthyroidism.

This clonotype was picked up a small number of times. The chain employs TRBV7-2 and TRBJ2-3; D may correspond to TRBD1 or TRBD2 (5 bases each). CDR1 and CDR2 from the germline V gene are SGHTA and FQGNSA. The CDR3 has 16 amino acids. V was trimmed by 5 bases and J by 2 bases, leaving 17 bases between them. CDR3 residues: CASSHVAGRTTDTQYF. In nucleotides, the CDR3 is TGTGCCAGCAGCCACGTCGCAGGGAGAACCACAGATACGCAGTATTTT.

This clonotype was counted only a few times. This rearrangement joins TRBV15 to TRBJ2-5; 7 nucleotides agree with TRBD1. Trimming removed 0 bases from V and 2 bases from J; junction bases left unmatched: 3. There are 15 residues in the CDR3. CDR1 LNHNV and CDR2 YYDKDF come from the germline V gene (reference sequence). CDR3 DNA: TGTGCCACCAGCAGAGATGGGACAGTTCAAGAGACCCAGTACTTC. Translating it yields CATSRDGTVQETQYF.

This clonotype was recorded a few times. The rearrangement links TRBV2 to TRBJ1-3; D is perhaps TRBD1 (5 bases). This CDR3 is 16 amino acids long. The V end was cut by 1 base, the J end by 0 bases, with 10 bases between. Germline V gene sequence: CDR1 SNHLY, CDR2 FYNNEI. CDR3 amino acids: CASSEGGRSSGNTIYF. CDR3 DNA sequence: TGTGCCAGCAGTGAAGGGGGCAGGAGCTCTGGAAACACCATATATTTT.

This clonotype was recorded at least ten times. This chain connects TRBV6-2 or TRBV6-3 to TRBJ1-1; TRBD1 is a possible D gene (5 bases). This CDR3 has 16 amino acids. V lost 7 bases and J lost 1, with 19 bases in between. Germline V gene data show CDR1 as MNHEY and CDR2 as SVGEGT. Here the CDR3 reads CASTGLGGGRNTEAFF. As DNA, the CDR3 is TGTGCCAGCACCGGCCTAGGCGGGGGGAGGAACACTGAAGCTTTCTTT.

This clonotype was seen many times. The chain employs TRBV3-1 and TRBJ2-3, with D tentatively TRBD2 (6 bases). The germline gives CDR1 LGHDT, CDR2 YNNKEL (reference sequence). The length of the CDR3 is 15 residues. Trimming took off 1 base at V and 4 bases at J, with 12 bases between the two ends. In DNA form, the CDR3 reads TGTGCCAGCAGCCAAGGGGGCGGGGAATCAGATACGCAGTATTTT. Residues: CASSQGGGESDTQYF.

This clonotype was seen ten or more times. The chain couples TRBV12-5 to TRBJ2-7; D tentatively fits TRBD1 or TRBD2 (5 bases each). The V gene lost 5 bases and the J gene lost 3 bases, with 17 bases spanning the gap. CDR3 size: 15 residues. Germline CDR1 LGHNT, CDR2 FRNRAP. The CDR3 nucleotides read TGTGCTAGTGGTCCGAGGGGCCAAAGGGTCTACGAGCAGTACTTC. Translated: CASGPRGQRVYEQYF.

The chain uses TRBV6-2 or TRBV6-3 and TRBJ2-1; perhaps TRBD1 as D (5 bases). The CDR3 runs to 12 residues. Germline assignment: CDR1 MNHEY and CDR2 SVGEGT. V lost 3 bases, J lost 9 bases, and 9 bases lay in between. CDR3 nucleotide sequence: TGTGCCAGCAGTTATTTCAGGGCTGAGCAGTTCTTC. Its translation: CASSYFRAEQFF.

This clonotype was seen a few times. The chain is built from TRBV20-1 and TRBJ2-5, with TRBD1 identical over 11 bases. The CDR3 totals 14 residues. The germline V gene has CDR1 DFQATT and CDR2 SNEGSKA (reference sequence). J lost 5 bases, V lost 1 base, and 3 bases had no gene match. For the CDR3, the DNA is TGCAGTGCTAGAGGGGACAGGGGGTGGGAGACCCAGTACTTC. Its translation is CSARGDRGWETQYF.

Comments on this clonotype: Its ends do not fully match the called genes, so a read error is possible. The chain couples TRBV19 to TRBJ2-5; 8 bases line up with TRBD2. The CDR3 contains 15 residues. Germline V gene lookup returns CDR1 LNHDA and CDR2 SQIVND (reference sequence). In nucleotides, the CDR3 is TGTGCCAGTGGTATTGGCGGGGGGCACCAAGAGACCCAGTACTTC. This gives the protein CASGIGGGHQETQYF.

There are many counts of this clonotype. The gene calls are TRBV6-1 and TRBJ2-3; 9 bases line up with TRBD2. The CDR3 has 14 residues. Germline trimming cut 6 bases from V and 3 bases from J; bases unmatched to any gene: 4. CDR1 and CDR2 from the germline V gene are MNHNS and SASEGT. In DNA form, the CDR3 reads TGTGCCAGCAGAAGGGCGGGAGGGACAGATACGCAGTATTTT. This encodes CASRRAGGTDTQYF.

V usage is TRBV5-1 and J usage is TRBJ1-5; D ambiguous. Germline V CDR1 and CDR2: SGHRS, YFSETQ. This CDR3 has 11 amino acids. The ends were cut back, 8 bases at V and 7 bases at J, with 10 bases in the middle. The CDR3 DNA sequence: TGCGCCAGAGGATCTCGGCAGCCCCAGCATTTT. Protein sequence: CARGSRQPQHF.

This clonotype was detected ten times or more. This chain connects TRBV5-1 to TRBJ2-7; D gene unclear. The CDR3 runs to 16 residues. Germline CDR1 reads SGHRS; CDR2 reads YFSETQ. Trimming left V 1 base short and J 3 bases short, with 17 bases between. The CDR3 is CASSLSARHFRYEQYF. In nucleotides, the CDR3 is TGCGCCAGCAGCTTGTCGGCCAGGCACTTTCGCTACGAGCAGTACTTC.

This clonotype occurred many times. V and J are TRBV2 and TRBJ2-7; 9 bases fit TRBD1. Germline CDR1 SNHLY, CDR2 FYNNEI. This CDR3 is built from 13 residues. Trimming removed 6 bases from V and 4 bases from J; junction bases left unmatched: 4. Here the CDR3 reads CASRIQGAYEQYF. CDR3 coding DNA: TGTGCCAGCAGAATACAGGGGGCATACGAGCAGTACTTC.

In nucleotides, the CDR3 is TGTGCCACCAGCAGAACACGCCGGGGGAACACTGAAGCTTTCTTT. Translation gives CATSRTRRGNTEAFF. This chain links TRBV15 with TRBJ1-1; no clear D gene. V was trimmed by 2 bases and J by 1 base, leaving 11 bases between them. The V gene's germline CDR1 is LNHNV and CDR2 YYDKDF (reference sequence). The CDR3 is 15 amino acids.

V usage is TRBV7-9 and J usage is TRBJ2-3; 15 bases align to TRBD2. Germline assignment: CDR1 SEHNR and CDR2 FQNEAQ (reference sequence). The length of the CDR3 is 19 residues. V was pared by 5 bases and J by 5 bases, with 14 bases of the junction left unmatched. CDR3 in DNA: TGTGCCAGCAGCCAAACCCCAGGACTAGCGGGGGGGGGGTTAGATACGCAGTATTTT. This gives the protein CASSQTPGLAGGGLDTQYF.

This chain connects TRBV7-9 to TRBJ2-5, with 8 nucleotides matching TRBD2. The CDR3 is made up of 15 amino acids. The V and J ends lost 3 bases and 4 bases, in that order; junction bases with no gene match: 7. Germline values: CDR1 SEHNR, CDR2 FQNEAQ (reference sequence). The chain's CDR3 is CASSFEREKGETQYF. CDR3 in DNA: TGTGCCAGCAGCTTCGAGCGGGAGAAAGGAGAGACCCAGTACTTC.

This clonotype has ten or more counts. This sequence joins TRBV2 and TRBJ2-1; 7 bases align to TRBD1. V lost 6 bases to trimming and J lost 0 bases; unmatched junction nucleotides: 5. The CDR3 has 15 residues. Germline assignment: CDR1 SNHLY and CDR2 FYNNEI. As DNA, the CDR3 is TGTGCCAGCAGCGCCCGGACAGGCTCCTACAATGAGCAGTTCTTC. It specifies CASSARTGSYNEQFF.

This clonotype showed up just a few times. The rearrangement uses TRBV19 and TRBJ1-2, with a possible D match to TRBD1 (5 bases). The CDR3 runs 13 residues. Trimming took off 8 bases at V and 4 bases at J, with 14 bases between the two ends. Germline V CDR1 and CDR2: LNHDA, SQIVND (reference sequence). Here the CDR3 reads CASERGGGYGYTF. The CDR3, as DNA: TGTGCCAGTGAGAGGGGAGGCGGCTATGGCTACACCTTC.

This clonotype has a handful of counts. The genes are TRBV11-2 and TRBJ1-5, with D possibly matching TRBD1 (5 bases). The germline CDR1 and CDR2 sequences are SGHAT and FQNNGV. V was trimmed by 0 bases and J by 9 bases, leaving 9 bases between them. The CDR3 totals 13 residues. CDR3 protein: CASSLEGGTPQHF. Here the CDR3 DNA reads TGTGCCAGCAGCTTAGAGGGGGGGACGCCCCAGCATTTT.

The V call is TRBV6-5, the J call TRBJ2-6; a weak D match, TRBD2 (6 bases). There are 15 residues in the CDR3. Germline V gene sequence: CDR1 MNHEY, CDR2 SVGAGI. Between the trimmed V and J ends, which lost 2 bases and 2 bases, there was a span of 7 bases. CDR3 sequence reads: CASSYAGTGANVLTF. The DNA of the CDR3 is TGTGCCAGCAGTTACGCGGGGACTGGGGCCAACGTCCTGACTTTC.

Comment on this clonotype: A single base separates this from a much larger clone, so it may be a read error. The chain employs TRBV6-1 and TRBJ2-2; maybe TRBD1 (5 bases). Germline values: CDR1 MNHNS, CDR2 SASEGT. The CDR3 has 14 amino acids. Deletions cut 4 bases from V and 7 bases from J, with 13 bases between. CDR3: CASSGGVILGELFF. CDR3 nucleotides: TGTGCCAGCAGTGGGGGCGTCATCCTCGGGGAGCTGTTTTTT.